This record covers a single T cell receptor beta chain. The V segment lost 3 bases and the J segment 0 bases; nucleotides outside the gene matches: 3. Germline V gene sequence: CDR1 SGHTA, CDR2 FQGNSA. The CDR3 runs 15 residues. Authors' methods: Nucleated cell counts were estimated from reference gene primer amplification. Produced via immunoSEQ multiplex PCR; TCRdb's table is partial and in-frame only. V and J calls and clone size are those listed in that table; D and trimming were worked out from the DNA. Seen here are 250,000 or so clones, over 70% observed once, and the top ten hold about 3.1%. The source of the sample is a study of blood T cell repertoires in COVID-19. At the level of the study: The United States, Italy and Spain supplied acute and convalescent COVID-19 samples. PBMCs, B-cell-depleted T cells, or T cells were the source of the cDNA or gDNA that made up the material.

Input material: peripheral blood. The clonotype originates from an elderly woman with acute or convalescent COVID-19. The chain couples TRBV7-2 to TRBJ2-7; TRBD2 matches at 9 bases. CDR3: CASSLSGRSSYEQYF. The CDR3 coding sequence is TGTGCCAGCAGCTTGAGCGGGAGGAGCTCCTACGAGCAGTACTTC.